The sequence of this T cell receptor (beta chain) was determined in a study of response to subunit inactivated influenza vaccine. Per germline, CDR1 DFQATT and CDR2 SNEGSKA (reference sequence). The CDR3 contains 16 residues. V dropped 3 bases and J dropped 0 bases, with 14 bases sitting between them. Via MiXCR, TCRdb re-called the RT-PCR reads, giving one row per CDR3 protein. The sample yields around 530,000 distinct CDR3 sequences, 12% seen once. The rearrangement links TRBV20-1 to TRBJ2-2, with D tentatively TRBD1 or TRBD2 (6 bases each). The origin of this receptor is a man aged 50 to 60 who received an inactivated influenza vaccine. The sequencing here drew on PBMCs from blood, taken on the day of vaccination. The CDR3 coding sequence is TGCAGTGCTAGTGGGCCGGGGGCGGCGAACACCGGGGAGCTGTTTTTT. Its protein product is CSASGPGAANTGELFF.